This T cell receptor beta chain came from a study of blood T cell repertoires in COVID-19. Trimming removed 7 bases at V and 3 bases at J, with 9 bases between. The CDR3 consists of 13 residues. CDR1 LNHDA and CDR2 SQIVND come from the germline V gene (reference sequence). The repertoire was sequenced with immunoSEQ multiplex PCR; TCRdb's copy has only in-frame clones and lacks some. The sample contains about 160,000 clones, about 87% of which appear only once. The gene calls are TRBV19 and TRBJ1-4; the D is unclear. This clonotype was obtained from a woman in her 70s with COVID-19, enrolled during active disease. Sequenced sample: peripheral blood. The CDR3 coding sequence is TGTGCCAGTAATAAACGGGCTAATGAAAAACTGTTTTTT. It specifies CASNKRANEKLFF. Based on the CDR3 plus reference TRBV19 and TRBJ1-4, the full variable domain is DGGITQSPKYLFRKEGQNVTLSCEQNLNHDAMYWYRQDPGQGLRLIYYSQIVNDFQKGDIAEGYSVSREKKESFPLTVTSAQKNPTAFYLCASNKRANEKLFFGSGTQLSVL.